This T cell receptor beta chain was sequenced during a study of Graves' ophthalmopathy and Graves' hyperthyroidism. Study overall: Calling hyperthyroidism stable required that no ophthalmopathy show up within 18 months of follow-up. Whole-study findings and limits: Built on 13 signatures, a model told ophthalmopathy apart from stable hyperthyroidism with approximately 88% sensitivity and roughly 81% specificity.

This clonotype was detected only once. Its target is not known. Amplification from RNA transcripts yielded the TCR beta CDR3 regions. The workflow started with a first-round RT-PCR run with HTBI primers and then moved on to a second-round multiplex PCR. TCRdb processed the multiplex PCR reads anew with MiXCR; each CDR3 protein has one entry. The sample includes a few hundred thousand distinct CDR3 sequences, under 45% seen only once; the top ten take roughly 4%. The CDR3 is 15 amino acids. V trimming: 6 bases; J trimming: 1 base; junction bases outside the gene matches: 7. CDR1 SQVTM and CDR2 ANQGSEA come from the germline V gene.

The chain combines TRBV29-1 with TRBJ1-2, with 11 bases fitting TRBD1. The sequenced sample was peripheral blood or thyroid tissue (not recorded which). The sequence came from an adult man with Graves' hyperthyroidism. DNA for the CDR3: TGCAGCGTGGATGGACAGGGGGCTGGTAACTATGGCTACACCTTC. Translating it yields CSVDGQGAGNYGYTF.